The 5 T cell receptor beta chains below come from one sample, sequenced in a study of blood T cell repertoires in COVID-19. Sequencing used immunoSEQ multiplex PCR; TCRdb keeps in-frame clones, though not all of them. The sample lists under 250,000 clones; about four fifths were seen once. Material for sequencing was peripheral blood. These receptors all stem from a woman of 80 years or more with acute or convalescent COVID-19.

This rearrangement joins TRBV7-8 to TRBJ1-2; 8 nucleotides align to TRBD1. CDR1 and CDR2 from the germline V gene are SGHVS and FQNEAQ. The CDR3 length is 13 residues. V lost 5 bases to trimming and J lost 8 bases; unmatched junction nucleotides: 7. The CDR3 region is CASSGQGSRGYTF. The CDR3 coding sequence is TGTGCCAGCAGCGGACAGGGTTCGAGAGGCTACACCTTC. Complete variable domain (other parts from reference TRBV7-8 and TRBJ1-2): GAGVSQSPRYKVAKRGQDVALRCDPISGHVSLFWYQQALGQGPEFLTYFQNEAQLDKSGLPSDRFFAERPEGSVSTLKIQRTQQEDSAVYLCASSGQGSRGYTFGSGTRLTVV.

V usage is TRBV6-5 and J usage is TRBJ1-2, with 7 bases matching TRBD1. V was pared by 8 bases and J by 8 bases, with 8 bases of the junction left unmatched. Looked up from germline, CDR1 is MNHEY and CDR2 is SVGAGI. The CDR3 totals 12 residues. The CDR3 DNA follows: TGTGCCAGCTCCGACAGGGAGCGAGGCTACACCTTC. Its translation is CASSDRERGYTF.

The chain couples TRBV7-2 to TRBJ1-1, with 8 positions matching TRBD1. The junction had 7 bases not matched to a gene; V was cut back by 5 bases and J by 11 bases. CDR3 length: 12 amino acids. The germline V gene encodes CDR1 SGHTA and CDR2 FQGNSA. Written as DNA, the CDR3 is TGTGCCAGCAGCCCAGGACAGGGTGGGGCTTTCTTT. Its translation: CASSPGQGGAFF.

This clone was seen just once. V and J are TRBV6-5 and TRBJ1-5; 9 bases agree with TRBD1. CDR3 size: 14 residues. J gave up 3 bases and V 6 bases, and 3 bases lay outside the gene matches. Germline V gene data show CDR1 as MNHEY and CDR2 as SVGAGI. The CDR3 DNA sequence: TGTGCCAGCAGAGGGACAGGGTACAATCAGCCCCAGCATTTT. It specifies CASRGTGYNQPQHF.

The V and J genes are TRBV7-9 and TRBJ1-2; the D is unclear. Germline V gene data show CDR1 as SEHNR and CDR2 as FQNEAQ (reference sequence). With 5 bases removed from V and 6 bases from J, the gap between germline ends came to 13 bases. This CDR3 comprises 13 residues. As DNA, the CDR3 is TGTGCCAGCAGCCCGACCCGAGGCCATGGCTACACCTTC. This codes for CASSPTRGHGYTF.